The 25 T cell receptor beta chains listed next were all sequenced from one sample in a study of CD8+ T cells in alopecia areata. RNA extraction was followed by reverse transcription into cDNA, which acted as the sequencing template. The data were produced by immunoSEQ multiplex PCR, yet TCRdb's version contains in-frame clones alone and is incomplete. The sample lists about 98,000 clones; roughly 42% were seen once. Sequenced: CD4+ T cells sorted from blood. Source of these receptors: a human donor with alopecia areata.

J is TRBJ2-3 and V is TRBV29-1; D gene unclear. Trimming removed 4 bases from V and 4 bases from J, with 9 bases in between. Germline lookup yields CDR1 SQVTM and CDR2 ANQGSEA. There are 12 residues in the CDR3. As DNA, the CDR3 is TGCAGCGTTGTCGTGGTTGCAGATACGCAGTATTTT. Protein: CSVVVVADTQYF.

The rearrangement joins TRBV30 to TRBJ1-1; possibly TRBD1 for D (6 bases). V was cut by 0 bases and J by 8 bases, with 19 bases left in between. In germline, CDR1 is GTSNPN, CDR2 SVGIG (reference sequence). CDR3 length: 15 amino acids. CDR3 DNA sequence: TGTGCCTGGAGTGTTCTAACACAGGGATCTGGCGAAGCTTTCTTT. It codes for CAWSVLTQGSGEAFF.

This clone occurred a few times. The genes are TRBV29-1 and TRBJ1-1; maybe TRBD1 (5 bases). CDR1 is SQVTM, CDR2 ANQGSEA, per germline. The CDR3 totals 14 residues. V was shortened by 1 base and J by 1 base, with 10 bases between the two germline ends. CDR3 coding DNA: TGCAGCGTTGAAGTCGCGAGGGGGAACACTGAAGCTTTCTTT. Protein: CSVEVARGNTEAFF.

The J gene is TRBJ1-5, the V gene TRBV29-1; D is uncertain. Germline V CDR1 and CDR2: SQVTM, ANQGSEA. The CDR3 has 14 amino acids. The V end was cut by 4 bases, the J end by 9 bases, with 19 bases between. The CDR3 nucleotides read TGCAGCGTTGCCCACGCTGGAGGATTAGGGCCCCAGCATTTT. Translation gives CSVAHAGGLGPQHF.

The rearrangement links TRBV30 to TRBJ1-1, with a weak D call TRBD1 (5 bases). Trimming shortened V by 5 bases and J by 0 bases, and 19 bases separated the two germline ends. The CDR3 consists of 16 residues. The V gene's germline CDR1 is GTSNPN and CDR2 SVGIG (reference sequence). The CDR3 loop is CAWDDTGTAMNTEAFF. The CDR3 coding sequence is TGTGCCTGGGATGACACCGGGACGGCCATGAACACTGAAGCTTTCTTT.

This clone was picked up a small number of times. The chain links TRBV19 to TRBJ2-7, with D unresolved. This CDR3 has 14 residues. Germline CDR1 reads LNHDA; CDR2 reads SQIVND (reference sequence). Trimming cost V 5 bases and J 5 bases, with 16 bases left between them. CDR3 region: CASSDGSAPHEQYF. Written as DNA, the CDR3 is TGTGCCAGTAGTGACGGGTCCGCCCCCCACGAGCAGTACTTC.

This chain joins TRBV20-1 and TRBJ2-3; no reliable D call. Per the germline V gene, CDR1 is DFQATT and CDR2 is SNEGSKA (reference sequence). The length of the CDR3 is 11 residues. CDR3: CSGETTDTQYF. CDR3 bases: TGCAGCGGCGAAACCACAGATACGCAGTATTTT.

A word on this clone: Other nucleotide sequences in the sample specify the same CDR3. The V and J genes are TRBV29-1 and TRBJ1-1; D ambiguous. V was shortened by 2 bases and J by 5 bases, with 12 bases between the two germline ends. CDR1 is SQVTM and CDR2 is ANQGSEA in the germline V gene. The CDR3 contains 13 residues. Here the CDR3 reads CSVEQTRNTEAFF. CDR3 nucleotide sequence: TGCAGCGTTGAACAGACTAGAAATACTGAAGCTTTCTTT.

J is TRBJ2-3 and V is TRBV2; D is unresolved. The CDR3 extends over 13 amino acids. CDR1 and CDR2 (germline): SNHLY, FYNNEI. The germline V and J ends were trimmed by 0 bases and 1 base, with 2 bases remaining between them. The DNA for the CDR3 is TGTGCCAGCAGTGAAGCGGGCACAGATACGCAGTATTTT. This gives the protein CASSEAGTDTQYF.

V and J are TRBV5-1 and TRBJ1-2; D gene unclear. Trimming took off 0 bases at V and 4 bases at J, with 7 bases between the two ends. Germline V gene data show CDR1 as SGHRS and CDR2 as YFSETQ. The CDR3 has 13 residues. In nucleotides, the CDR3 is TGCGCCAGCAGCTTGGTTAGTACCTATGGCTACACCTTC. Its translation: CASSLVSTYGYTF.

CDR3 sequence reads: CASSLAGGSYNEQFF. The CDR3 bases are TGTGCCAGCAGTTTAGCAGGAGGCTCCTACAATGAGCAGTTCTTC. The chain combines TRBV28 with TRBJ2-1; perhaps TRBD2 as D (5 bases). Trimming pared 2 bases from V and 0 bases from J, leaving 8 bases between. This CDR3 spans 15 amino acids. Germline CDR1 reads MDHEN; CDR2 reads SYDVKM.

The rearrangement links TRBV4-1 to TRBJ2-1; a weak D match, TRBD1 (6 bases). This CDR3 has 15 amino acids. CDR1 and CDR2 from the germline V gene are MGHRA and YSYEKL. V was trimmed by 6 bases and J by 9 bases, leaving 21 bases between them. The CDR3 sequence is CASRTVSVGAGEQFF. As DNA, the CDR3 is TGCGCCAGCAGGACGGTGTCGGTGGGGGCCGGTGAGCAGTTCTTC.

This clone was observed a handful of times. CDR3 loop: CASSLFAGQETQYF. The CDR3 DNA reads as TGTGCCAGCAGTTTATTCGCAGGGCAAGAGACCCAGTACTTC. The chain couples TRBV28 to TRBJ2-5; D might be TRBD1 (5 bases). Germline V gene data show CDR1 as MDHEN and CDR2 as SYDVKM. The CDR3 extends over 14 amino acids. V dropped 1 base and J dropped 2 bases, with 8 bases sitting between them.

This clone was picked up a small number of times. The chain combines TRBV28 with TRBJ2-1; the match to TRBD2 covers 10 bases. Germline V CDR1 and CDR2: MDHEN, SYDVKM. V gave up 3 bases and J gave up 6 bases; unmatched junction bases: 5. The CDR3 totals 15 residues. CDR3 coding DNA: TGTGCCAGCAGTTTTACTAGCGGGGTTTCCAATGAGCAGTTCTTC. Encoded protein: CASSFTSGVSNEQFF.

This clone appeared a few times. V usage is TRBV29-1 and J usage is TRBJ2-5; D not certain. Germline CDR1 SQVTM, CDR2 ANQGSEA. The CDR3 sequence is 12 residues long. Trimming shortened V by 8 bases and J by 3 bases, and 13 bases separated the two germline ends. CDR3 nucleotide sequence: TGCAGCTCTGGAGAGTTGAAAGAGACCCAGTACTTC. Its protein product is CSSGELKETQYF.

This clone was observed a handful of times. This rearrangement joins TRBV28 to TRBJ1-2, with TRBD1 matching 8 bases. V lost 6 bases and J lost 3; bases outside the gene matches: 6. This CDR3 contains 14 residues. Germline assignment: CDR1 MDHEN and CDR2 SYDVKM. This CDR3 is CASSNPGGDYGYTF. The CDR3 bases are TGTGCCAGCAGCAACCCAGGGGGCGACTATGGCTACACCTTC.

This rearrangement joins TRBV7-9 to TRBJ1-2, with D unclear. CDR3 length: 13 residues. Germline assignment: CDR1 SEHNR and CDR2 FQNEAQ (reference sequence). The V end was cut by 3 bases, the J end by 5 bases, with 10 bases between. This CDR3 is CASSLALPYGYTF. In nucleotides, the CDR3 is TGTGCCAGCAGCTTGGCCCTTCCTTATGGCTACACCTTC.

This chain uses TRBV11-1 with TRBJ2-7; TRBD1 might be the D (5 bases). The CDR3 length is 15 residues. Germline values: CDR1 SGHAT, CDR2 FQDESV (reference sequence). The ends were cut back, 5 bases at V and 2 bases at J, with 16 bases in the middle. The CDR3: CASSVQGKGPYEQYF. The CDR3 coding sequence is TGTGCCAGCAGCGTCCAGGGTAAGGGCCCCTACGAGCAGTACTTC.

The chain carries TRBV5-6 and TRBJ2-3; D ambiguous. The germline CDR1 and CDR2 sequences are SGHDT and YYEEEE. CDR3 length: 14 residues. V dropped 4 bases and J dropped 2 bases, with 11 bases sitting between them. This CDR3 is CASSPGRNTDTQYF. In nucleotides, the CDR3 is TGTGCCAGCAGCCCCGGACGGAACACAGATACGCAGTATTTT.

This clone has more than one count but fewer than ten. Here the CDR3 DNA reads TGTGCCAGCAGCTTGAAGGGGTACAATGAGCAGTTCTTC. This sequence encodes CASSLKGYNEQFF. This chain links TRBV7-9 with TRBJ2-1; D possibly corresponds to TRBD1 (5 bases). Germline CDR1 and CDR2: SEHNR and FQNEAQ (reference sequence). The CDR3 length is 13 residues. The V end was cut by 3 bases, the J end by 4 bases, with 7 bases between.

The chain links TRBV29-1 to TRBJ2-3; possibly TRBD1 for D (6 bases). The CDR3 runs to 15 residues. Germline CDR1 reads SQVTM; CDR2 reads ANQGSEA. Trimming left V 2 bases short and J 6 bases short, with 18 bases between. CDR3 DNA sequence: TGCAGCGTTGAACAGGGGCGCGGACTCGCGGATACGCAGTATTTT. Its translation: CSVEQGRGLADTQYF.

The V call is TRBV28, the J call TRBJ2-7; 8 bases line up with TRBD2. J lost 0 bases, V lost 4 bases, and 11 bases had no gene match. The length of the CDR3 is 17 residues. Germline V lookup: CDR1 MDHEN, CDR2 SYDVKM. The DNA for the CDR3 is TGTGCCAGCAGTTATCATATCGGGACTAGACGCTCCTACGAGCAGTACTTC. The encoded protein is CASSYHIGTRRSYEQYF. The variable domain in full, completed from reference TRBV28 and TRBJ2-7, reads DVKVTQSSRYLVKRTGEKVFLECVQDMDHENMFWYRQDPGLGLRLIYFSYDVKMKEKGDIPEGYSVSREKKERFSLILESASTNQTSMYLCASSYHIGTRRSYEQYFGPGTRLTVT.

The chain recombines TRBV27 with TRBJ2-6, with D unresolved. With 8 bases removed from V and 4 bases from J, the gap between germline ends came to 12 bases. CDR3 length: 14 amino acids. Germline values: CDR1 MNHEY, CDR2 SMNVEV (reference sequence). The CDR3: CASRQNSGANVLTF. CDR3 coding DNA: TGTGCCAGCCGCCAGAATTCAGGGGCCAACGTCCTGACTTTC.

This chain links TRBV27 with TRBJ2-6; maybe TRBD1 (6 bases). CDR3 length: 18 amino acids. Germline loops: CDR1 MNHEY, CDR2 SMNVEV (reference sequence). Deletions cut 4 bases from V and 2 bases from J, with 18 bases between. The CDR3 loop reads CASSSHATGLAGANVLTF. Here the CDR3 DNA reads TGTGCCAGCAGTTCACACGCGACAGGCTTGGCTGGGGCCAACGTCCTGACTTTC.

J is TRBJ2-7 and V is TRBV25-1, with 9 positions matching TRBD1. The CDR3 is 15 residues long. From germline, CDR1 is MGHDK and CDR2 SYGVNS. J lost 7 bases, V lost 5 bases, and 12 bases had no gene match. DNA of the CDR3: TGTGCCAGCAGTCCCCCCGGGACAGGGAGGGCTGAGCAGTACTTC. This translates into CASSPPGTGRAEQYF.